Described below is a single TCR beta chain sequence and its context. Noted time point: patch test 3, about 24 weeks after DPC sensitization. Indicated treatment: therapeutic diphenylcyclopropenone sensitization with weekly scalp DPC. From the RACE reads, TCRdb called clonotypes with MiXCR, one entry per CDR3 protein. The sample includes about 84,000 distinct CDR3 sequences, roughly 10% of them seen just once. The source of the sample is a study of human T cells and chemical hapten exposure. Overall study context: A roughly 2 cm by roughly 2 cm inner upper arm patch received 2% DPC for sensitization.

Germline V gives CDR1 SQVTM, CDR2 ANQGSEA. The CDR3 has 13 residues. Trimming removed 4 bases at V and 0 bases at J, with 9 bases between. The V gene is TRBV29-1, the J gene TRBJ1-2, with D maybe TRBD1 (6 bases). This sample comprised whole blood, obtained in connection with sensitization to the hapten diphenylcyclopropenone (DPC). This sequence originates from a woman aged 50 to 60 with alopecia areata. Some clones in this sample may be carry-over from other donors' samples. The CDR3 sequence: CSVGGAANYGYTF. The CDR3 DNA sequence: TGCAGCGTTGGGGGGGCCGCTAACTATGGCTACACCTTC.